Following are 25 T cell receptor beta chains from one sample sequenced in a study of blood T cell repertoires in COVID-19. The data were produced by immunoSEQ multiplex PCR, yet TCRdb's version contains in-frame clones alone and is incomplete. Of hundreds of thousands of clones in the sample, approximately 83% were seen once. The sample taken for sequencing was peripheral blood. The receptors were gathered from a man aged 80 or over with acute or convalescent COVID-19.

V gene TRBV19 combines with J gene TRBJ1-5; D may be TRBD1 (5 bases). Germline CDR1 is LNHDA and CDR2 is SQIVND (reference sequence). V was pared by 5 bases and J by 0 bases, with 11 bases between. This CDR3 region has 15 residues. CDR3 sequence: CASSSGVYSNQPQHF. The DNA of the CDR3 is TGTGCCAGTAGTTCGGGGGTCTATAGCAATCAGCCCCAGCATTTT.

This sequence joins TRBV28 and TRBJ2-5, with D maybe TRBD1 (5 bases). V lost 4 bases, J lost 4 bases, and 10 bases lay in between. Germline loops: CDR1 MDHEN, CDR2 SYDVKM. The CDR3 is 13 residues long. The DNA of the CDR3 is TGTGCCAGCAGTTATCCAGGGCGAGAGACCCAGTACTTC. Its protein is CASSYPGRETQYF.

The J gene is TRBJ1-2, the V gene TRBV19; D is unclear. V was pared by 5 bases and J by 4 bases, with 11 bases between. Per germline, CDR1 LNHDA and CDR2 SQIVND (reference sequence). The CDR3 is 13 residues long. As DNA, the CDR3 is TGTGCCAGTAGTCCCATGGCTGTCTATGGCTACACCTTC. Translation: CASSPMAVYGYTF.

The V and J genes are TRBV18 and TRBJ1-4, with 7 bases aligning to TRBD1. The CDR3 contains 14 residues. Germline V gene sequence: CDR1 KGHSH, CDR2 LQKENI. Trimming cost V 1 base and J 7 bases; bases outside gene matches: 3. CDR3 protein: CASSPRGGVEKLFF. CDR3 nucleotides: TGTGCCAGCTCACCACGAGGGGGCGTTGAAAAACTGTTTTTT.

The chain carries TRBV2 and TRBJ2-2; the D gene is possibly TRBD1 (7 bases). From germline, CDR1 is SNHLY and CDR2 FYNNEI. V was clipped by 6 bases and J by 0 bases, with 14 bases between them. CDR3 length: 16 residues. CDR3 DNA sequence: TGTGCCAGCAGAGGGCAGGGGGGTGCGAACACCGGGGAGCTGTTTTTT. It yields the protein CASRGQGGANTGELFF.

This chain connects TRBV5-1 to TRBJ2-1; D perhaps matches TRBD1 (6 bases). Germline CDR1 reads SGHRS; CDR2 reads YFSETQ. V was pared by 0 bases and J by 7 bases, with 14 bases between. This CDR3 is 15 amino acids long. CDR3 region: CASSLGSGVGNEQFF. The CDR3 DNA is TGCGCCAGCAGCTTGGGATCAGGGGTGGGGAATGAGCAGTTCTTC.

In its sample, this clone was seen once. The CDR3 DNA follows: TGTGCCAGCAGCGCTAACAGGGTTCGGAACACTGAAGCTTTCTTT. This sequence encodes CASSANRVRNTEAFF. This sequence joins TRBV2 and TRBJ1-1, with D tentatively TRBD1 (6 bases). Germline assignment: CDR1 SNHLY and CDR2 FYNNEI. The CDR3 extends over 15 amino acids. The V end was cut by 6 bases, the J end by 1 base, with 15 bases between.

This chain links TRBV4-1 with TRBJ1-2, with TRBD1 identical over 9 bases. The CDR3 length is 14 residues. The ends lost 6 bases at V and 7 bases at J; junction bases unmatched: 9. Germline V lookup: CDR1 MGHRA, CDR2 YSYEKL. The CDR3 DNA sequence: TGCGCCAGCAGACTTTTGGGACAGGGTAGTGGCTACACCTTC. Its protein product is CASRLLGQGSGYTF.

This clone was observed a few times. The gene calls are TRBV5-5 and TRBJ1-5; D may be TRBD1 (6 bases). V lost 0 bases and J lost 7, with 11 bases in between. This CDR3 has 14 residues. From germline, CDR1 is SGHKS and CDR2 YYEKEE (reference sequence). CDR3 sequence reads: CASSLVGGAQPQHF. The CDR3 nucleotides read TGTGCCAGCAGCTTGGTGGGGGGGGCCCAGCCCCAGCATTTT.

The genes are TRBV6-5 and TRBJ1-6; maybe TRBD1 (5 bases). CDR3 size: 13 residues. V lost 6 bases, J lost 7 bases, and 10 bases lay in between. Germline assignment: CDR1 MNHEY and CDR2 SVGAGI. CDR3 DNA sequence: TGTGCCAGCAGCAGGGTAAACAATTCACCCCTCCACTTT. This codes for CASSRVNNSPLHF.

In DNA, the CDR3 is TGTGCCTGGAGTGTAGGCAGGGAACGGGCAACTAATGAAAAACTGTTTTTT. It yields the protein CAWSVGRERATNEKLFF. The chain employs TRBV30 and TRBJ1-4; weak D call: TRBD1 (5 bases). Per the germline V gene, CDR1 is GTSNPN and CDR2 is SVGIG (reference sequence). The CDR3 extends over 17 amino acids. The V end was cut by 0 bases, the J end by 0 bases, with 14 bases between.

There are a few counts of this clone. This chain joins TRBV11-3 and TRBJ2-3; D gene unclear. The CDR3 is 13 amino acids. V lost 3 bases and J 6 bases, leaving 10 bases between the germline ends. Germline CDR1 reads SGHNT; CDR2 reads YENEEA. The CDR3 loop reads CASSLNLRDTQYF. The CDR3 nucleotides read TGTGCCAGCAGCTTGAACTTGAGGGATACGCAGTATTTT.

This chain links TRBV3-1 (or the pseudogene TRBV3-2) with TRBJ1-6; the D gene is possibly TRBD1 (6 bases). Looked up from germline, CDR1 is LGHDT and CDR2 is YNNKEL (reference sequence). The CDR3 sequence is 15 residues long. V was pared by 5 bases and J by 6 bases, with 14 bases between. CDR3 region: CASSDLRGGNSPLHF. CDR3 coding DNA: TGTGCCAGCAGCGATCTCAGGGGTGGTAATTCACCCCTCCACTTT.

CDR3 sequence: CASSLAGANYGYTF. In DNA form, the CDR3 reads TGTGCCAGCAGTTTAGCGGGCGCGAACTATGGCTACACCTTC. The genes are TRBV27 and TRBJ1-2; D not certain. CDR1 MNHEY and CDR2 SMNVEV come from the germline V gene (reference sequence). CDR3 size: 14 residues. The germline V and J ends were trimmed by 2 bases and 2 bases, with 9 bases remaining between them.

The chain employs TRBV25-1 and TRBJ1-2; weak D call: TRBD1 (6 bases). Germline assignment: CDR1 MGHDK and CDR2 SYGVNS. The V and J ends lost 2 bases and 0 bases respectively, with 10 bases between them. The CDR3 has 15 residues. The CDR3: CASSERQASNYGYTF. CDR3 coding DNA: TGTGCCAGCAGTGAAAGACAGGCTTCTAACTATGGCTACACCTTC.

The chain couples TRBV2 to TRBJ1-5; D ambiguous. The CDR3 is 13 amino acids. CDR1 is SNHLY, CDR2 FYNNEI, per germline. V was clipped by 1 base and J by 5 bases, with 6 bases between them. CDR3 nucleotides: TGTGCCAGCAGTGAAGAGAGGGATCAGCCCCAGCATTTT. Its protein is CASSEERDQPQHF.

The genes are TRBV12-3 or TRBV12-4 and TRBJ2-7; D perhaps matches TRBD2 (5 bases). The CDR3 spans 11 residues. V lost 11 bases and J 4 bases, leaving 12 bases between the germline ends. This CDR3 reads CASCGGYEQYF. CDR3 sequence (DNA): TGTGCCTCCTGTGGCGGGTACGAGCAGTACTTC.

A remark on this clone: No conserved phenylalanine or tryptophan ends this CDR3, so it is likely a read error. V gene TRBV19 combines with J gene TRBJ2-4; 11 positions agree with TRBD1. Germline values: CDR1 LNHDA, CDR2 SQIVND (reference sequence). The trim removed 6 bases at V and 9 bases at J, leaving 7 bases unmatched. The CDR3 has 14 residues. This CDR3 reads CASSPTGTGGIQYL. The CDR3 DNA reads TGTGCCAGTAGCCCAACCGGGACAGGGGGCATTCAGTACCTC.

The chain has TRBV14 and TRBJ2-3; D might be TRBD1 (5 bases). The V and J ends lost 0 bases and 5 bases respectively, with 9 bases between them. CDR1 SGHDN and CDR2 FVKESK come from the germline V gene. The CDR3 extends over 14 amino acids. The CDR3 nucleotides are TGTGCCAGCAGCCAAGAGAAAAGGGGAGATACGCAGTATTTT. Its protein is CASSQEKRGDTQYF. The full variable domain, completed using reference TRBV14 and TRBJ2-3, is EAGVTQFPSHSVIEKGQTVTLRCDPISGHDNLYWYRRVMGKEIKFLLHFVKESKQDESGMPNNRFLAERTGGTYSTLKVQPAELEDSGVYFCASSQEKRGDTQYFGPGTRLTVL.

The chain combines TRBV6-5 with TRBJ1-1; maybe TRBD1 (5 bases). Germline assignment: CDR1 MNHEY and CDR2 SVGAGI. The V gene lost 0 bases and the J gene lost 10 bases, with 18 bases spanning the gap. The CDR3 spans 15 residues. This chain's CDR3 is CASSYSSGPKRGAFF. In DNA form, the CDR3 reads TGTGCCAGCAGTTACTCGTCAGGGCCCAAAAGGGGAGCTTTCTTT.

The chain recombines TRBV5-1 with TRBJ1-6; 10 bases match TRBD1. The V gene end was trimmed by 5 bases and the J gene end by 7 bases; junction bases not matched to a gene: 3. Germline V gene data show CDR1 as SGHRS and CDR2 as YFSETQ. The CDR3 sequence is 14 residues long. CDR3 sequence reads: CASRRDRGNSPLHF. Written as DNA, the CDR3 is TGCGCCAGCAGGCGGGACAGGGGAAATTCACCCCTCCACTTT.

J is TRBJ2-3 and V is TRBV9, with D hard to call. The germline CDR1 and CDR2 sequences are SGDLS and YYNGEE. Trimming cost V 5 bases and J 4 bases, with 11 bases left between them. This CDR3 contains 13 residues. CDR3 amino acids: CASSPNTPDTQYF. The CDR3 DNA sequence: TGTGCCAGCAGTCCCAACACCCCAGATACGCAGTATTTT.

The rearrangement joins TRBV18 to TRBJ2-7; 10 bases fit TRBD1. CDR3 size: 15 residues. Losses at the gene ends were 3 bases for V and 3 bases for J; bases not matched to a gene: 5. Germline V CDR1 and CDR2: KGHSH, LQKENI. The CDR3 DNA reads as TGTGCCAGCTCACCTGCCGGGACAGGGGTCTACGAGCAGTACTTC. Its translation is CASSPAGTGVYEQYF.

The CDR3 sequence is CASSLQGNEKLFF. CDR3 in DNA: TGTGCCAGCTCACTACAGGGAAATGAAAAACTGTTTTTT. V usage is TRBV18 and J usage is TRBJ1-4; D may be TRBD1 (6 bases). V lost 4 bases, J lost 5 bases, and 8 bases lay in between. The CDR3 spans 13 residues. Per the germline V gene, CDR1 is KGHSH and CDR2 is LQKENI.

V gene TRBV5-1 combines with J gene TRBJ2-1, with 9 bases aligning to TRBD2. The CDR3 runs 17 residues. With 3 bases clipped from V and 0 bases from J, the junction kept 7 bases outside the gene matches. Germline-derived CDR1 and CDR2 are SGHRS and YFSETQ. The CDR3 loop reads CASSWGLADPSYNEQFF. CDR3 bases: TGCGCCAGCAGCTGGGGACTAGCCGACCCCTCCTACAATGAGCAGTTCTTC.